This is a list of T cell receptor beta chains from one sample in a study of blood T cells in healthy people across ages. Via MiXCR, TCRdb re-called the 5' RACE reads, giving one row per CDR3 protein. The sample records hundreds of thousands of distinct CDR3 sequences, roughly 25% being singletons. The data were also submitted as part of a second study, on T cells of mothers and their children.

Sequenced sample: blood. These receptors all stem from a boy aged 5-17 years in good health. CDR3s include the opening cysteine and the closing phenylalanine or tryptophan. D genes are given only for firm matches. Clone size is given for some rows only: seen once, a few or many times, or a class if the clone is expanded.

clone_size	d_call	j_call	v_call	cdr3_aa	cdr3_nt
.	TRBD2	TRBJ2-1	TRBV29-1	CSVESGAGKEQFF	TGCAGCGTCGAGAGCGGGGCGGGGAAGGAGCAGTTCTTC
few	TRBD2	TRBJ2-3	TRBV7-2	CASSLALAGGHDTQYF	TGTGCCAGCAGCTTAGCGCTAGCGGGGGGCCACGATACGCAGTATTTT
.	TRBD2	TRBJ2-5	TRBV19	CASSTGLAGVKETQYF	TGTGCCAGTAGTACCGGACTAGCGGGGGTTAAAGAGACCCAGTACTTC
.	.	TRBJ2-1	TRBV29-1	CSVDGGRDNEQFF	TGCAGCGTTGATGGTGGCAGGGACAATGAGCAGTTCTTC
.	TRBD2	TRBJ2-4	TRBV7-2	CASSLGPAGGAKNIQYF	TGTGCCAGCAGCTTAGGGCCAGCGGGAGGAGCCAAAAACATTCAGTACTTC
.	.	TRBJ1-3	TRBV7-2	CASSLQPSGNTIYF	TGTGCCAGCAGCCTTCAACCCTCTGGAAACACCATATATTTT
few	.	TRBJ2-5	TRBV11-2	CASSLETGAYQTQYF	TGTGCCAGCAGCTTAGAAACAGGCGCCTACCAGACCCAGTACTTC
.	TRBD2	TRBJ2-7	TRBV3-1	CTSSRKGTSGTYEQYF	TGTACCAGCAGCCGTAAAGGGACTAGCGGAACCTACGAGCAGTACTTC
.	TRBD1	TRBJ1-5	TRBV12-3/TRBV12-4	CASSLSDRGYQPQHF	TGTGCCAGCAGCCTATCGGACAGGGGGTATCAGCCCCAGCATTTT
many	.	TRBJ1-1	TRBV12-3/TRBV12-4	CASSSGYTEAFF	TGTGCCAGCAGTTCGGGGTACACTGAAGCTTTCTTT
.	TRBD2	TRBJ2-1	TRBV29-1	CSVEGLAGSDEQFF	TGCAGCGTTGAAGGGCTAGCGGGAAGCGATGAGCAGTTCTTC
many	.	TRBJ2-7	TRBV12-3/TRBV12-4	CASSFGYEQYF	TGTGCCAGCAGTTTCGGCTACGAGCAGTACTTC
few	TRBD1	TRBJ1-2	TRBV7-9	CASSSTSGTGNYGYTF	TGTGCCAGCAGCTCAACCTCCGGGACAGGCAACTATGGCTACACCTTC
few	.	TRBJ1-6	TRBV27	CASSIPHTSSPLHF	TGTGCCAGCAGTATCCCGCATACCAGTTCACCCCTCCACTTT
.	.	TRBJ1-2	TRBV28	CASSFWAGLTNYGYTF	TGTGCCAGCAGTTTTTGGGCAGGGCTGACTAACTATGGCTACACCTTC
.	.	TRBJ1-4	TRBV3-1	CATHGGDEKLFF	TGTGCCACACATGGAGGGGATGAAAAACTGTTTTTT
many	.	TRBJ2-5	TRBV13	CASSLVDGQETQYF	TGTGCCAGCAGCTTAGTTGACGGACAAGAGACCCAGTACTTC
.	TRBD2	TRBJ2-5	TRBV6-5	CASSYPRLAGASKETQYF	TGTGCCAGCAGTTACCCACGACTAGCGGGGGCATCAAAAGAGACCCAGTACTTC
few	.	TRBJ2-4	TRBV6-2/TRBV6-3	CASSSRQGGTDIQYF	TGTGCCAGCAGTTCCCGACAGGGAGGGACAGACATTCAGTACTTC
.	TRBD1	TRBJ1-2	TRBV12-3/TRBV12-4	CASSPGQAGYTF	TGTGCCAGCAGTCCGGGACAGGCTGGCTACACCTTC
.	.	TRBJ1-1	TRBV12-3/TRBV12-4	CASSLAPGSTEAFF	TGTGCCAGCAGTTTAGCGCCGGGATCGACTGAAGCTTTCTTT
.	TRBD2	TRBJ2-5	TRBV28	CASSNILAGGKETQYF	TGTGCCAGCAGTAACATTCTAGCGGGAGGAAAAGAGACCCAGTACTTC
few	.	TRBJ2-7	TRBV18	CASSRDGVRGYEQYF	TGTGCCAGCTCCCGGGACGGCGTGAGAGGCTACGAGCAGTACTTC
few	TRBD1	TRBJ2-5	TRBV28	CASSLRGTAGQETQYF	TGTGCCAGCAGTTTACGTGGGACAGCCGGGCAGGAGACCCAGTACTTC
.	.	TRBJ2-1	TRBV5-1	CASSRMGAGGNEQFF	TGCGCCAGCAGCCGGATGGGGGCCGGAGGCAATGAGCAGTTCTTC
.	TRBD1	TRBJ2-5	TRBV28	CASSDRDSGGETQYF	TGTGCCAGCAGTGACCGGGACAGTGGGGGAGAGACCCAGTACTTC
.	TRBD1	TRBJ2-7	TRBV28	CASRPGQVPYEQYF	TGTGCCAGCAGGCCCGGACAGGTCCCCTACGAGCAGTACTTC
.	.	TRBJ2-7	TRBV7-7	CASSSGTPPYEQYF	TGTGCTAGCAGCTCCGGGACACCCCCTTACGAGCAGTACTTC
.	TRBD1	TRBJ1-2	TRBV5-1	CASSSGQYRGYTF	TGCGCCAGCAGCTCGGGACAGTACCGTGGCTACACCTTC
.	.	TRBJ1-5	TRBV24-1	CATTRPRAPAYQPQHF	TGTGCCACCACCCGACCAAGGGCTCCGGCTTATCAGCCCCAGCATTTT
.	.	TRBJ2-6	TRBV13	CASSLGKLSGANILTF	TGTGCCAGCAGCTTAGGCAAACTCTCTGGGGCCAACATCCTGACTTTC
.	.	TRBJ1-2	TRBV14	CASSQDRVGYYGYTF	TGTGCCAGCAGCCAAGATCGGGTCGGCTACTATGGCTACACCTTC
few	.	TRBJ2-5	TRBV4-1	CASSPIPAETQYF	TGCGCCAGCAGCCCCATCCCAGCAGAGACCCAGTACTTC
.	.	TRBJ1-3	TRBV29-1	CSVEMGTISGNTIYF	TGCAGCGTTGAAATGGGGACAATCTCTGGAAACACCATATATTTT
few	.	TRBJ2-3	TRBV7-9	CASSPGWRGHAQYF	TGTGCCAGCAGCCCAGGTTGGAGGGGGCATGCCCAGTATTTT
.	.	TRBJ2-1	TRBV3-1	CASSAERGYNEQFF	TGTGCCAGCAGCGCTGAAAGAGGCTACAATGAGCAGTTCTTC
.	TRBD1	TRBJ2-3	TRBV28	CASSQGAAGTDTQYF	TGTGCCAGCAGTCAGGGGGCTGCGGGAACAGATACGCAGTATTTT
.	.	TRBJ2-7	TRBV12-3/TRBV12-4	CASSFHGSGYEQYF	TGTGCCAGCAGTTTTCACGGGAGTGGGTACGAGCAGTACTTC
many	.	TRBJ1-1	TRBV7-9	CASSFFGAENTEAFF	TGTGCCAGCAGCTTTTTTGGCGCTGAGAACACTGAAGCTTTCTTT
few	TRBD2	TRBJ2-5	TRBV24-1	CATSDWTSGQETQYF	TGTGCCACCAGTGATTGGACTAGCGGACAAGAGACCCAGTACTTC
many	.	TRBJ1-1	TRBV5-1	CASSLEGNTEAFF	TGTGCCAGCAGCTTAGAGGGGAACACTGAAGCTTTCTTT
few	.	TRBJ2-5	TRBV24-1	CATSDLRDEQYF	TGTGCCACCAGTGATTTACGGGATGAGCAGTACTTC
.	TRBD1	TRBJ2-7	TRBV6-5	CASTTDRGDEQYF	TGTGCCAGCACAACCGACAGGGGGGACGAGCAGTACTTC
.	.	TRBJ2-4	TRBV6-1	CASRGYGVFHF	TGTGCCAGCAGGGGGTACGGTGTCTTTCACTTC
few	.	TRBJ1-4	TRBV7-8	CASSRRSAGVDEKLFF	TGTGCCAGCAGCCGTAGGTCGGCAGGAGTAGATGAAAAACTGTTTTTT
.	TRBD2	TRBJ2-5	TRBV7-9	CASSPRLGGGAIETQYF	TGTGCCAGCAGCCCCCGACTGGGCGGGGGGGCAATAGAGACCCAGTACTTC
.	.	TRBJ2-7	TRBV29-1	CSARVGADEQYF	TGCAGCGCTCGTGTGGGGGCCGACGAGCAGTACTTC
.	.	TRBJ1-3	TRBV6-1	CASRTTPSQLGGNTIYF	TGTGCCAGCAGAACCACCCCCTCGCAGCTCGGGGGAAACACCATATATTTT
few	.	TRBJ1-1	TRBV7-6	CASSLWQFTEAFF	TGTGCCAGCAGCTTATGGCAGTTCACTGAAGCTTTCTTT
few	.	TRBJ2-1	TRBV12-3/TRBV12-4	CASSLTGLARGEQFF	TGTGCCAGCAGTTTAACGGGTCTGGCTAGGGGGGAGCAGTTCTTC
few	TRBD1	TRBJ1-2	TRBV2	CASSTTGGGSSGGYTF	TGTGCCAGCAGTACAACAGGGGGAGGCTCTTCAGGCGGCTACACCTTC
few	.	TRBJ1-2	TRBV29-1	CSVEGDSRNYGYTF	TGCAGCGTTGAGGGAGACAGCCGAAACTATGGCTACACCTTC
few	TRBD1	TRBJ2-3	TRBV20-1	CSAPPDREDTQYF	TGCAGTGCTCCTCCCGACAGGGAGGATACGCAGTATTTT
few	TRBD2	TRBJ2-5	TRBV6-2/TRBV6-3	CASSYWGGATQETQYF	TGTGCCAGCAGTTACTGGGGGGGAGCGACCCAAGAGACCCAGTACTTC
few	.	TRBJ2-7	TRBV28	CASSFHRGLSYEQYF	TGTGCCAGCAGTTTTCACCGGGGTTTAAGCTACGAGCAGTACTTC
few	.	TRBJ2-1	TRBV19	CATNPGPKPNEQFF	TGTGCCACCAATCCGGGACCTAAGCCCAATGAGCAGTTCTTC
.	TRBD2	TRBJ2-2	TRBV7-2	CASSPGLATRGLFF	TGTGCCAGCAGCCCGGGACTAGCCACGAGGGGGCTGTTTTTT